The rows below give T cell receptor beta chains drawn from one sample of a study of post-analysis software for immune sequencing data. TCRdb fed the PCR reads into MiXCR, producing one record per CDR3 protein. The repertoire has about 460,000 distinct CDR3 sequences, roughly 46% of them found once; the top ten carry 9.5% to 13%. What was sequenced was blood. Receptors originate from a girl aged 5-17 years with multiple sclerosis. Both conserved end residues are part of each CDR3. The D gene is left open where the match is weak. Expanded clones get a size class; other rows say once, few or many, or leave the size out.

V gene	clone size	J gene	D gene	CDR3 DNA	CDR3 protein
TRBV7-2	once	TRBJ2-3	NA	TGTGCCAGCAGCTTTGGCGGGGCTCGCGATACGCAGTATTTT	CASSFGGARDTQYF
TRBV6-5	few	TRBJ2-5	TRBD2	TGTGCCAGCAGCCATACCTGGGGAGGGGAGACCCAGTACTTC	CASSHTWGGETQYF
TRBV29-1	NA	TRBJ2-1	NA	TGCAGCGTTGAATATTGGCAATCATCCTACAATGAGCAGTTCTTC	CSVEYWQSSYNEQFF
TRBV3-1	NA	TRBJ2-5	NA	TGTGCCAGCAGCCAAGATCTCGGGGACTGGGGGTTAGAGACCCAGTACTTC	CASSQDLGDWGLETQYF
TRBV5-1	NA	TRBJ2-1	NA	TGCGCCAGCAGCTTCGATAGTCCTTACAATGAGCAGTTCTTC	CASSFDSPYNEQFF
TRBV4-1	NA	TRBJ2-5	NA	TGCGCCAGCAGCCCTTCGGACTACGCCAAGGAGACCCAGTACTTC	CASSPSDYAKETQYF
TRBV12-3/TRBV12-4	many	TRBJ1-2	NA	TGTGCCAGCAGTTCAGTCAACTATGGCTACACCTTC	CASSSVNYGYTF
TRBV9	NA	TRBJ1-1	TRBD1	TGTGCCAGCCGGGGACAGTCGAACACTGAAGCTTTCTTT	CASRGQSNTEAFF
TRBV9	NA	TRBJ2-7	TRBD2	TGTGCCAGCAGCGTAGGGACTAGCGGGAGCTCCTACGAGCAGTACTTC	CASSVGTSGSSYEQYF
TRBV20-1	NA	TRBJ2-3	NA	TGCAGTGCTAAAGATCCGCCAGGGGCCAGAGATACGCAGTATTTT	CSAKDPPGARDTQYF
TRBV12-3/TRBV12-4	NA	TRBJ1-1	NA	TGTGCCAGCAGTTTAGACCAGGACTCGGTCCTCACTGAAGCTTTCTTT	CASSLDQDSVLTEAFF
TRBV30	NA	TRBJ2-7	TRBD2	TGTGCCTCCAAAGCGGGGGGGAACTACGAGCAGTACTTC	CASKAGGNYEQYF
TRBV9	NA	TRBJ2-7	NA	TGTGCCAGCAGCGTAGTGGCGGGGACCTACGAGCAGTACTTC	CASSVVAGTYEQYF
TRBV10-3	NA	TRBJ1-6	TRBD1	TGTGCCTCGACAGGGAGTAATTCACCCCTCCACTTT	CASTGSNSPLHF
TRBV5-1	NA	TRBJ2-3	TRBD2	TGCGCCAGCAGCTCCGGGACTATTACAGATACGCAGTATTTT	CASSSGTITDTQYF
TRBV20-1	few	TRBJ1-5	NA	TGCAGTGCTAGTATCAGGGGCAATCAGCCCCAGCATTTT	CSASIRGNQPQHF
TRBV7-2	NA	TRBJ1-4	TRBD1	TGTGCCAGCAGGACAGGGGCGGCTAATGAAAAACTGTTTTTT	CASRTGAANEKLFF
TRBV30	NA	TRBJ2-5	TRBD2	TGTGCCTGGAGTCTAAAAGGACTAGCGGGAGAGACCCAGTACTTC	CAWSLKGLAGETQYF
TRBV5-1	NA	TRBJ2-1	NA	TGCGCCAGCAGCTTGGACGCCTACCTTCATGAGCAGTTCTTC	CASSLDAYLHEQFF
TRBV20-1	NA	TRBJ2-1	TRBD2	TGCAGTGCTAGGTTACTAGCGGGAGTATCCTACAATGGGCAGTTCTTC	CSARLLAGVSYNGQFF
TRBV20-1	NA	TRBJ2-1	TRBD1	TGCAGTGCTATCTCCAGGGGGATATCCCTAAAGAGCTCCTACAATGAGCAGTTCTTC	CSAISRGISLKSSYNEQFF
TRBV28	many	TRBJ2-7	NA	TGTGCCAGCAGCGGTGACGAGCAGTACTTC	CASSGDEQYF
TRBV7-2	NA	TRBJ2-3	TRBD1	TGTGCCAGCAGCTTAGCGCCAGGGACAGAGGCCCCCGATACGCAGTATTTT	CASSLAPGTEAPDTQYF
TRBV9	NA	TRBJ1-6	TRBD1	TGTGCCAGCGGCCCGGGACAGGGTTTTGGTTCACCCCTCCACTTT	CASGPGQGFGSPLHF
TRBV6-5	NA	TRBJ1-4	TRBD1	TGTGCCAGCAGCACTTCAGGGGGCCGAAAACTGTTTTTT	CASSTSGGRKLFF
TRBV28	NA	TRBJ2-5	NA	TGTGCCAGCAGTTCCAACTCGGGCCCTGGGGTCGAGCAAGAGACCCAGTACTTC	CASSSNSGPGVEQETQYF
TRBV7-3	NA	TRBJ2-7	NA	TGTGCCAGCAGCCCGGACACCTCCTACGAGCAGTACTTC	CASSPDTSYEQYF
TRBV20-1	NA	TRBJ2-1	NA	TGCAGGGCAGCAGGGTACAATGAGCAGTTCTTC	CRAAGYNEQFF
TRBV4-1	NA	TRBJ2-5	TRBD2	TGCGCCAGCAGCCAAGATCTAGCGGGAGTCCCTGAGACCCAGTACTTC	CASSQDLAGVPETQYF
TRBV12-3/TRBV12-4	once	TRBJ2-7	TRBD2	TGTGCCAGCAGTCCCTCGGGACTAGCGGACTACGAGCAGTACTTC	CASSPSGLADYEQYF
TRBV6-1	few	TRBJ1-5	TRBD1	TGTGCCAGCTGCCTTACAGGGGTAGGCAATCAGCCCCAGCATTTT	CASCLTGVGNQPQHF
TRBV9	NA	TRBJ2-1	TRBD2	TGTGCCAGCAGCGTAGAACTAGCGGGAGGGAACAATAAGCAGTTCTTC	CASSVELAGGNNKQFF
TRBV7-2	once	TRBJ2-1	TRBD2	TGTGCCAGCAGCTTACTAGCGGGAGGATTCGGTGAGCAGTTCTTC	CASSLLAGGFGEQFF
TRBV2	NA	TRBJ1-4	TRBD1	TGTGCCAGCAGTGCGACAGGGTCAAATGAAAAACTGTTTTTT	CASSATGSNEKLFF
TRBV20-1	NA	TRBJ1-4	NA	TGCAGTGCTAGAAAAAGGATGGCGCTTGAGGAAAAACTGTTTTTT	CSARKRMALEEKLFF
TRBV20-1	NA	TRBJ2-3	TRBD2	TGCAGTGCTAGGGGACTAGCGGGAGGGCCGAACGAATTCACAGATACGCAGTATTTT	CSARGLAGGPNEFTDTQYF
TRBV28	NA	TRBJ2-5	TRBD2	TGTGCCAGCAGGCCAGAGGGACTAGGGCGTCGGGGTGAGACCCAGTACTTC	CASRPEGLGRRGETQYF
TRBV11-2	NA	TRBJ2-7	TRBD2	TGTGCCAGCAGCCCTGTGACTAGCGGGTTCCGCTACGAGCAGTACTTC	CASSPVTSGFRYEQYF
TRBV20-1	few	TRBJ2-3	TRBD2	TGCAGTGCTAGACCACTGACTAGCGGGGACACAGATACGCAGTATTTT	CSARPLTSGDTDTQYF
TRBV11-1	NA	TRBJ2-1	NA	TGTGCCAGCAGCTTAGCGCTTGGCATAAACCCCGGTGAGCAGTTCTTC	CASSLALGINPGEQFF
TRBV29-1	NA	TRBJ2-1	TRBD2	TGCAGCGTTGGGACTAGCGGGAGTGCGAGTGAGCAGTTCTTC	CSVGTSGSASEQFF
TRBV7-2	NA	TRBJ2-7	TRBD1	TGTGCCAGCAGCTTAGAGGGGGACAGGGTCTCCTACGAGCAGTACTTC	CASSLEGDRVSYEQYF
TRBV3-1	NA	TRBJ2-1	TRBD2	TGTGCCAGCAGCCAAGCTTCGGGAGGTCCCCTTAGGGATGAGCAGTTCTTC	CASSQASGGPLRDEQFF
TRBV28	NA	TRBJ1-2	TRBD1	TGTGCCAGCAGTAGAGGACAGGGTCCCTATGGCTACACCTTC	CASSRGQGPYGYTF
TRBV5-1	NA	TRBJ2-7	NA	TGCGCCAGCAGTCATGTAGACCTTACCTACGAGCAGTACTTC	CASSHVDLTYEQYF
TRBV29-1	many	TRBJ2-7	NA	TGCAGCGTTGAAGACGATATGTACTACGAGCAGTACTTC	CSVEDDMYYEQYF
TRBV28	few	TRBJ2-7	TRBD2	TGTGCCAGCAGTTTGACTAGCGAGCGCTACGAGCAGTACTTC	CASSLTSERYEQYF
TRBV29-1	many	TRBJ2-1	NA	TGCAGCGGTACAGGTGACTCCTACAATGAGCAGTTCTTC	CSGTGDSYNEQFF
TRBV12-3/TRBV12-4	few	TRBJ1-2	TRBD1	TGTGCCAGCACTACGGGGACAGCCAAAGTCTATGGCTACACCTTC	CASTTGTAKVYGYTF
TRBV3-1	NA	TRBJ1-5	NA	TGTGCCAGCAGCCAAGATCATAGGGGCAATCAGCCCCAGCATTTT	CASSQDHRGNQPQHF
TRBV14	NA	TRBJ1-1	NA	TGTGCCAGCAGCCTTCTTACAGGGACCGCCACTGAAGCTTTCTTT	CASSLLTGTATEAFF
TRBV7-3	once	TRBJ2-1	TRBD1	TGTGCCAGCAGCACGGGACAGGGAGACCAGCAGTTCTTC	CASSTGQGDQQFF
TRBV28	NA	TRBJ1-5	NA	TGTGCCAGCAGCGAACGTTCAATCTACAGGACCTATCAGCCCCAGCATTTT	CASSERSIYRTYQPQHF